The 18 T cell receptor beta chains reported below all come from one sample, sequenced in a study of cytomegalovirus exposure and HLA in healthy donors. The PCR ran on 60 Vbeta and 13 Jbeta primers. Using immunoSEQ multiplex PCR, the repertoire was profiled, and TCRdb retains in-frame clones only, with some absent. The table lists 95,000 to 150,000 clones, 74% of them singletons, with 4.2% in the top ten. The sequencing sample was made of PBMCs. These receptors were collected from a woman in her 50s in good health and CMV-seropositive.

The chain links TRBV28 to TRBJ1-2, with D possibly matching TRBD1 (5 bases). V lost 8 bases to trimming and J lost 5 bases, with 27 bases between them. CDR3 length equals 17 residues. Looked up from germline, CDR1 is MDHEN and CDR2 is SYDVKM. The CDR3: CASGGSRASSYRYGYTF. CDR3 coding DNA: TGTGCCAGCGGGGGGAGCAGGGCTTCCTCTTACCGGTATGGCTACACCTTC.

This chain joins TRBV7-6 and TRBJ2-1; 7 bases line up with TRBD1. With 3 bases clipped from V and 4 bases from J, the junction kept 6 bases outside the gene matches. CDR1 and CDR2 from the germline V gene are SGHVS and FNYEAQ. The CDR3 totals 15 residues. This chain's CDR3 is CASSFRDSQYNEQFF. CDR3 nucleotide sequence: TGTGCCAGCAGCTTCCGGGACAGCCAATACAATGAGCAGTTCTTC.

This clone was counted a single time. J is TRBJ2-5 and V is TRBV11-2, with TRBD2 identical over 12 bases. This CDR3 spans 15 amino acids. The germline gives CDR1 SGHAT, CDR2 FQNNGV. Trimming at V came to 2 bases and at J to 5 bases, leaving 3 bases not matched to a gene. In DNA form, the CDR3 reads TGTGCCAGCAGCTTAACTAGCGGGGGGTTGGAGACCCAGTACTTC. This encodes CASSLTSGGLETQYF.

This chain connects TRBV10-2 to TRBJ1-1; unclear D gene. CDR3 length: 12 residues. Germline V gene sequence: CDR1 WSHSY, CDR2 SAAADI. V lost 6 bases to trimming and J lost 1 base, with 6 bases between them. The CDR3 region has the DNA TGCGCCAGCAGCCAGAAGAACACTGAAGCTTTCTTT. Translating it yields CASSQKNTEAFF.

The genes are TRBV5-4 and TRBJ2-5; no reliable D call. CDR3 length equals 13 residues. V was clipped by 0 bases and J by 1 base, with 4 bases between them. Germline V gene sequence: CDR1 SGHNT, CDR2 YYREEE (reference sequence). CDR3 DNA: TGTGCCAGCAGCTTGGTGGCCCAAGAGACCCAGTACTTC. Its translation: CASSLVAQETQYF.

The V and J genes are TRBV18 and TRBJ1-2; TRBD1 matches at 9 bases. The V gene's germline CDR1 is KGHSH and CDR2 LQKENI. CDR3 size: 16 residues. Germline trimming cut 3 bases from V and 8 bases from J; bases unmatched to any gene: 13. The CDR3 protein is CASSPSRDRVSGGYTF. CDR3 bases: TGTGCCAGCTCACCTTCCCGGGACAGGGTTTCGGGGGGCTACACCTTC.

This clone has a single count. The chain has TRBV9 and TRBJ2-5, with TRBD2 matching 14 bases. Trimming removed 3 bases from V and 4 bases from J; junction bases left unmatched: 5. CDR1 and CDR2 (germline): SGDLS, YYNGEE. This CDR3 comprises 16 residues. CDR3 DNA sequence: TGTGCCAGCAGCGAGGGACTAGCGGGGGACCGAGAGACCCAGTACTTC. It encodes CASSEGLAGDRETQYF.

The chain has TRBV4-3 and TRBJ2-1; 8 nucleotides match TRBD1. In germline, CDR1 is LGHNA, CDR2 YSLEER. The CDR3 is 15 residues long. V trimming: 3 bases; J trimming: 4 bases; junction bases outside the gene matches: 5. The CDR3, as DNA: TGCGCCAGCAGCCATGCAGGGGGCGTGTACAATGAGCAGTTCTTC. This codes for CASSHAGGVYNEQFF.

The V call is TRBV28, the J call TRBJ1-2; possible D gene TRBD1, 5 bases. This CDR3 is built from 14 residues. Between the trimmed V and J ends, which lost 2 bases and 4 bases, there was a span of 11 bases. Germline assignment: CDR1 MDHEN and CDR2 SYDVKM. The CDR3 DNA reads as TGTGCCAGCAGTTTAAGGCAGGGCCGCTATGGCTACACCTTC. Translated: CASSLRQGRYGYTF.

This clone occurred a few times. The rearrangement uses TRBV6-6 and TRBJ1-2; possibly TRBD1 for D (5 bases). The CDR3 contains 15 residues. Germline CDR1 is MNHNY and CDR2 is SVGAGI (reference sequence). V was clipped by 0 bases and J by 2 bases, with 10 bases between them. The CDR3 loop is CASSYSAGHNYGYTF. In nucleotides, the CDR3 is TGTGCCAGCAGTTACTCGGCAGGGCACAACTATGGCTACACCTTC.

The chain joins TRBV5-1 to TRBJ2-3, with D unresolved. The CDR3 contains 14 residues. Germline CDR1 reads SGHRS; CDR2 reads YFSETQ. The V end lost 0 bases, the J end lost 2 bases, and 7 bases lay between the germline ends. CDR3 sequence: CASSLAGLTDTQYF. In nucleotides, the CDR3 is TGCGCCAGCAGCTTGGCTGGGCTCACAGATACGCAGTATTTT.

V usage is TRBV27 and J usage is TRBJ2-5; 10 bases agree with TRBD1. Unmatched junction bases numbered 10, after V lost 5 bases and J lost 4 bases. Germline loops: CDR1 MNHEY, CDR2 SMNVEV (reference sequence). The CDR3 spans 16 residues. The DNA for the CDR3 is TGTGCCAGCAGTCCCGACAGGGGGCGCGGTCGAGAGACCCAGTACTTC. This encodes CASSPDRGRGRETQYF.

The chain joins TRBV5-6 to TRBJ2-1; 14 nucleotides agree with TRBD2. The CDR3 is 18 residues long. V shed 3 bases and J 10 bases; nucleotides not matched to a gene: 15. Germline CDR1 and CDR2: SGHDT and YYEEEE. CDR3 sequence: CASSSGPPTSGGAREQFF. The CDR3 nucleotides are TGTGCCAGCAGCTCTGGCCCCCCGACTAGCGGGGGGGCTCGGGAGCAGTTCTTC.

The V gene is TRBV9, the J gene TRBJ2-7; a possible D gene is TRBD2 (6 bases). V shed 2 bases and J shed 1 base, with 13 bases lying between them. The V gene's germline CDR1 is SGDLS and CDR2 YYNGEE. The CDR3 has 15 residues. The CDR3 is CASSVGGLTSYEQYF. The CDR3 DNA reads as TGTGCCAGCAGCGTGGGGGGACTTACTTCCTACGAGCAGTACTTC.

This clone appeared a few times. A junction end diverges from the germline sequence, so it may reflect a read error. V is TRBV27 and J is TRBJ2-1, with 7 positions matching TRBD1. The length of the CDR3 is 16 residues. The germline gives CDR1 MNHEY, CDR2 SMNVEV (reference sequence). The CDR3 protein is CASRPNWDRTYNERFF. The CDR3 DNA reads TGTGCCAGCAGACCTAACTGGGACAGAACCTACAATGAGCGGTTCTTC.

A few counts support this clone. The V gene is TRBV5-1, the J gene TRBJ2-1, with a possible D match to TRBD1 (5 bases). The CDR3 spans 15 residues. V was clipped by 0 bases and J by 13 bases, with 20 bases between them. CDR1 is SGHRS and CDR2 is YFSETQ in the germline V gene. CDR3: CASSLEGQGVVGQFF. The CDR3 DNA reads as TGCGCCAGCAGCTTGGAAGGGCAGGGTGTCGTTGGCCAGTTCTTC.

This clone was seen only a few times. The sample has other DNA sequences that encode this CDR3 too. This chain connects TRBV5-1 to TRBJ2-3; unclear D gene. The CDR3 covers 13 residues. V dropped 7 bases and J dropped 0 bases, with 9 bases sitting between them. Germline V lookup: CDR1 SGHRS, CDR2 YFSETQ. The CDR3 DNA reads TGCGCCAGCTTGAGTCCCAGCACAGATACGCAGTATTTT. Encoded protein: CASLSPSTDTQYF.

The V call is TRBV6-1, the J call TRBJ2-1; perhaps TRBD2 as D (7 bases). CDR3 size: 15 residues. V was pared by 5 bases and J by 4 bases, with 15 bases between. The germline V gene encodes CDR1 MNHNS and CDR2 SASEGT. The CDR3 nucleotides read TGTGCCAGCAGTCGCGGGGGCGCACTTTACAATGAGCAGTTCTTC. Translated: CASSRGGALYNEQFF.